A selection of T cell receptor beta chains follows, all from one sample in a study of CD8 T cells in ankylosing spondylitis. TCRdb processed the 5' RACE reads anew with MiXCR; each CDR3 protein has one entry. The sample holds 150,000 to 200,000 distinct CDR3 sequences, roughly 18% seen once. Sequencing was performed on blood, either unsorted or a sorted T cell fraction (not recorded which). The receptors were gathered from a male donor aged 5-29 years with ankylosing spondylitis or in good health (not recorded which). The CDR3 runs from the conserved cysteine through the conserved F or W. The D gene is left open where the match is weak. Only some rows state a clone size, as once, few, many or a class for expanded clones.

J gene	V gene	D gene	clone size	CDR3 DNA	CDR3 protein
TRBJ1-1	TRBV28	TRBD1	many	TGTGCCAGCAGGGGACAGGGTTACCCTGAAGCTTTCTTT	CASRGQGYPEAFF
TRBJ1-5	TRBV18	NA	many	TGTGCCAGCTCGTCCGGGTTCGAACAGCCCCAGCATTTT	CASSSGFEQPQHF
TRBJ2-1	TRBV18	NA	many	TGTGCCAGCTCACCACCGAGTAGGCGATCTTACAATGAGCAGTTCTTC	CASSPPSRRSYNEQFF
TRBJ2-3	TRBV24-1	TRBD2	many	TGTGCCACCAGTCCCGGACTAGCGGGGAGAGTGGATACGCAGTATTTT	CATSPGLAGRVDTQYF
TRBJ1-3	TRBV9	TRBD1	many	TGTGCCAGCAGCGCCGACAGGGTGGCTGGAAACACCATATATTTT	CASSADRVAGNTIYF
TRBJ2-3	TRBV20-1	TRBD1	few	TGCAGTGCAGAGAGGGGGCAGTATGGAGATACGCAGTATTTT	CSAERGQYGDTQYF
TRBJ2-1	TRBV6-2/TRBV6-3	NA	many	TGTGCCAGCGTGATGTCCGGGGTGTCCAATGAGCAGTTCTTC	CASVMSGVSNEQFF
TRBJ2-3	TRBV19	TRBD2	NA	TGTGCCAGTAGTAGCCCGCGGGGGACTAGCGGGAGGGGTTCGTCAGATACGCAGTATTTT	CASSSPRGTSGRGSSDTQYF
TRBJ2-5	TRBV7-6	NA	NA	TGTGCCAGCAGCTTAGAGGGGGACCAAGAGACCCAGTACTTC	CASSLEGDQETQYF
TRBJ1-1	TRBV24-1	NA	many	TGTGCCACCAGTGTCAGGAACACTGAAGCTTTCTTT	CATSVRNTEAFF
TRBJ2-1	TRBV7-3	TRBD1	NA	TGTGCCAGCAGCCGGGACAGCCTTTACAATGAGCAGTTCTTC	CASSRDSLYNEQFF
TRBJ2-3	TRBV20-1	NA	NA	TGCAGTGTCAGGGGGGCCACAGATACGCAGTATTTT	CSVRGATDTQYF
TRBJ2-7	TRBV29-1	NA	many	TGCAGCGCCACATCCGGGGGATCCTACGAGCAGTACTTC	CSATSGGSYEQYF
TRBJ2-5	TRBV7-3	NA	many	TGTGCCAGCAGTGAGTTGTCCCAAGAGACCCAGTACTTC	CASSELSQETQYF
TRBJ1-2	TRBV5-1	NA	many	TGCGCCAGCAGCTTGGAAGCTCTATATGGCTACACCTTC	CASSLEALYGYTF
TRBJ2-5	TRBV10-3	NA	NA	TGTGCCATCGGGGACCGGGACTCTCAGATGACCCAGTACTTC	CAIGDRDSQMTQYF
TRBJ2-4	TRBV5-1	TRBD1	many	TGCGCCAGCAGCTTGACAGGGACAGGGGGAACAAAAAACATTCAGTACTTC	CASSLTGTGGTKNIQYF
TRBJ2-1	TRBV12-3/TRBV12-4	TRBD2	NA	TGTGCCAGCAGTCCTAGGCGGGAGGCCGGGGGTCGGTTCTTC	CASSPRREAGGRFF
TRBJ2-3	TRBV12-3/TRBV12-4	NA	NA	TGTGCCAGCAGTTTGGGTCTAGCAACGCAGTATTTT	CASSLGLATQYF
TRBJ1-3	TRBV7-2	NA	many	TGTGCCAGCAGCTTAGAAGGGTACTCTGGAAACACCATATATTTT	CASSLEGYSGNTIYF
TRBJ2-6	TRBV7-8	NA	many	TGTGCCAGCCTTCAATTTGGACGACAGGCTGGGGCCAACGTCCTGACTTTC	CASLQFGRQAGANVLTF
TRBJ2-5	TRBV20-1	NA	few	TGCAGTGCTAGATTGGTGGAGACCCAGTACTTC	CSARLVETQYF
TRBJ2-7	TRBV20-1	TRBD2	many	TGCAGTGCTAGAGAGCTAGCGGGAAACGAGCAGTACTTC	CSARELAGNEQYF
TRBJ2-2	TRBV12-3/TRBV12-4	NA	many	TGTGCCAGCAGTTTATCCATTGACCCAAACACCGGGGAGCTGTTTTTT	CASSLSIDPNTGELFF